One sample yielded the 5 T cell receptor beta chains listed below, sequenced in a study of early T cells in non-severe SARS-CoV-2 infection. TCRdb independently ran MiXCR on the 5' RACE reads; one entry per CDR3 protein. The data show fewer than 75,000 distinct CDR3 sequences, around 19% seen once. The sample was whole blood, taken at baseline. These receptors were obtained from an adult who was a healthcare worker with PCR-confirmed SARS-CoV-2 infection or an uninfected control (not recorded which).

CDR3 nucleotide sequence: TGTGCCAGCAGTGAAGCGCGGCCCGATGAGCAGTTCTTC. This encodes CASSEARPDEQFF. The chain couples TRBV2 to TRBJ2-1, with D unclear. This CDR3 has 13 residues. Trimming stripped 0 bases from V and 8 bases from J, with 8 bases between. The germline CDR1 and CDR2 sequences are SNHLY and FYNNEI.

This clonotype has only a few counts. CDR3 amino acids: CSGTRYRDTDTQYF. The DNA of the CDR3 is TGCAGCGGGACGCGATACAGGGACACAGATACGCAGTATTTT. The gene calls are TRBV29-1 and TRBJ2-3; maybe TRBD1 (6 bases). Germline V gene sequence: CDR1 SQVTM, CDR2 ANQGSEA. Deletions cut 7 bases from V and 2 bases from J, with 16 bases between. This CDR3 comprises 14 residues.

The chain couples TRBV7-6 to TRBJ2-2; TRBD1 matches 8 bases. This CDR3 spans 16 amino acids. The V gene's germline CDR1 is SGHVS and CDR2 FNYEAQ. V lost 1 base to trimming and J lost 4 bases; unmatched junction nucleotides: 5. In DNA, the CDR3 is TGTGCCAGCAGCTTAGGGAACAGGGGGAGCACCGGGGAGCTGTTTTTT. This codes for CASSLGNRGSTGELFF.

This clonotype turned up a few times. The CDR3 reads CAISPGVLAGNTIYF. The DNA for the CDR3 is TGTGCCATCAGTCCAGGGGTCTTAGCTGGAAACACCATATATTTT. The rearrangement joins TRBV10-3 to TRBJ1-3; D is perhaps TRBD1 (6 bases). V lost 5 bases, J lost 2 bases, and 13 bases lay in between. The CDR3 is 15 residues long. CDR1 is ENHRY, CDR2 SYGVKD, per germline.

A few counts support this clonotype. The V and J genes are TRBV7-2 and TRBJ2-2, with 9 bases that match TRBD1. Per germline, CDR1 SGHTA and CDR2 FQGNSA. CDR3 size: 16 residues. J was trimmed by 6 bases and V by 3 bases; bases with no gene match: 8. The CDR3 loop is CASSFMMTGGAGELFF. The CDR3 region has the DNA TGTGCCAGCAGCTTTATGATGACAGGGGGAGCCGGGGAGCTGTTTTTT.